Shown below are 24 T cell receptor beta chains from a single sample sequenced in a study of Ad26.COV2.S vaccination and SARS-CoV-2 variants. TCRdb's table, derived via immunoSEQ multiplex PCR, lists solely in-frame clones and lacks some. In the table there are roughly 330,000 clones, about 90% of which are singletons. Treatment given: 15 to 20 received Ad26.COV2.S at low or high dose, single or two shots; roughly 5 received placebo; per-sample allocation not given. Day 63 following the first vaccine or placebo injection was when the samples were taken. The input for sequencing was peripheral blood, taken in a trial of Ad26.COV2.S vaccine versus placebo. All receptors derive from a person aged 18 to 59 who received the Ad26.COV2.S COVID-19 vaccine or a placebo.

The chain is built from TRBV3-1 (or the pseudogene TRBV3-2) and TRBJ1-2, with 8 bases lining up with TRBD1. Germline V gene lookup returns CDR1 LGHDT and CDR2 YNNKEL (reference sequence). The CDR3 consists of 13 residues. V dropped 3 bases and J dropped 7; count of bases not matched to a gene: 4. CDR3 DNA: TGTGCCAGCAGCCAGACAGGGGTTCCTGGCTACACCTTC. Its translation: CASSQTGVPGYTF.

The chain combines TRBV4-3 with TRBJ1-2, with unresolved D. Trimming took 1 base from V and 5 from J, leaving 8 bases between them. The CDR3 runs to 13 residues. CDR1 LGHNA and CDR2 YSLEER come from the germline V gene. The CDR3 DNA reads as TGCGCCAGCAGCCAAGCATGGGGTTATGGCTACACCTTC. As protein: CASSQAWGYGYTF.

The CDR3 DNA reads TGTGCCAGTAGTATAGATTCCGGCAGGGGTACTAGCACAGATACGCAGTATTTT. This translates into CASSIDSGRGTSTDTQYF. This rearrangement joins TRBV19 to TRBJ2-3; TRBD1 is a possible D gene (6 bases). Trimming removed 0 bases from V and 0 bases from J, with 16 bases in between. Per germline, CDR1 LNHDA and CDR2 SQIVND (reference sequence). The CDR3 consists of 18 residues.

The V call is TRBV5-1, the J call TRBJ1-1, with D maybe TRBD1 (5 bases). Trimming cost V 4 bases and J 4 bases, with 14 bases left between them. CDR1 and CDR2 from the germline V gene are SGHRS and YFSETQ. The CDR3 is made up of 14 amino acids. The CDR3 bases are TGCGCCAGCAGCCTCTCGTGGGGGGGCACTGAAGCTTTCTTT. Amino acids: CASSLSWGGTEAFF.

V usage is TRBV4-1 and J usage is TRBJ1-2, with 10 bases identical to TRBD1. Trimming cost V 1 base and J 5 bases; bases outside gene matches: 1. Germline values: CDR1 MGHRA, CDR2 YSYEKL. CDR3 length equals 14 residues. This chain's CDR3 is CASSQGQGAYGYTF. CDR3 DNA: TGCGCCAGCAGCCAAGGACAGGGGGCGTATGGCTACACCTTC.

V is TRBV6-2 or TRBV6-3 and J is TRBJ1-3; D is undetermined. The CDR3 covers 14 residues. V was shortened by 3 bases and J by 2 bases, with 8 bases between the two germline ends. Germline V gene data show CDR1 as MNHEY and CDR2 as SVGEGT. The CDR3 region has the DNA TGTGCCAGCAGTTATTGGGCGGCTGGAAACACCATATATTTT. Protein product: CASSYWAAGNTIYF.

The rearrangement joins TRBV5-6 to TRBJ1-4; tentative D call: TRBD1 (6 bases). The V end lost 4 bases, the J end lost 4 bases, and 14 bases lay between the germline ends. Germline V gives CDR1 SGHDT, CDR2 YYEEEE. The CDR3 loop spans 15 amino acids. CDR3 nucleotide sequence: TGTGCCAGCAGCGGGGAAAGGGGGAGTAATGAAAAACTGTTTTTT. Residues: CASSGERGSNEKLFF.

The chain links TRBV4-3 to TRBJ2-1, with 10 bases aligning to TRBD1. Germline V gene sequence: CDR1 LGHNA, CDR2 YSLEER. J was trimmed by 9 bases and V by 3 bases; bases with no gene match: 14. There are 17 residues in the CDR3. CDR3 in DNA: TGCGCCAGCAGCCATTCCGGTGGAGACAGGGGGCGCGGTGAGCAGTTCTTC. This encodes CASSHSGGDRGRGEQFF.

On this clone: Other DNA sequences within the sample encode an identical CDR3. The chain couples TRBV12-5 to TRBJ1-2; no firm D call. Germline assignment: CDR1 LGHNT and CDR2 FRNRAP. Trimming pared 1 base from V and 4 bases from J, leaving 13 bases between. This CDR3 has 15 residues. CDR3 in DNA: TGTGCTAGTGGTTTGGGAGAGTTTGGCGGCTATGGCTACACCTTC. It specifies CASGLGEFGGYGYTF.

This rearrangement joins TRBV4-3 to TRBJ2-7; 7 bases are a match to TRBD1. After removal of 3 bases from V and 6 bases from J, the junction contained 5 bases not matched to a gene. Germline V gives CDR1 LGHNA, CDR2 YSLEER. The CDR3 is 13 amino acids. CDR3 DNA: TGCGCCAGCAGCCAGGAGACAGGGCGCGAGCAGTACTTC. This codes for CASSQETGREQYF.

The V and J genes are TRBV7-9 and TRBJ2-3, with D perhaps TRBD2 (5 bases). Germline V gene lookup returns CDR1 SEHNR and CDR2 FQNEAQ (reference sequence). Trimming removed 4 bases from V and 0 bases from J, with 8 bases in between. This CDR3 is built from 14 residues. The CDR3 nucleotides read TGTGCCAGCAGCTCCGGGGTTAGCACAGATACGCAGTATTTT. This encodes CASSSGVSTDTQYF.

The CDR3 DNA is TGTGCCAGCAGTTCGACAGATAACTATGGCTACACCTTC. It yields the protein CASSSTDNYGYTF. This chain links TRBV2 with TRBJ1-2, with a possible D match to TRBD1 (5 bases). Germline CDR1 reads SNHLY; CDR2 reads FYNNEI. V was trimmed by 5 bases and J by 1 base, leaving 8 bases between them. CDR3 length: 13 amino acids.

The gene calls are TRBV7-9 and TRBJ1-1, with D perhaps TRBD1 (5 bases). Germline lookup yields CDR1 SEHNR and CDR2 FQNEAQ (reference sequence). Trimming stripped 5 bases from V and 4 bases from J, with 8 bases between. The CDR3 runs 12 residues. The CDR3 region is CASSPDSTEAFF. The CDR3 DNA reads as TGTGCCAGCAGCCCCGACAGCACTGAAGCTTTCTTT.

The genes are TRBV7-9 and TRBJ1-2; a weak D match, TRBD1 (5 bases). Per germline, CDR1 SEHNR and CDR2 FQNEAQ (reference sequence). The ends were cut back, 1 base at V and 2 bases at J, with 11 bases in the middle. CDR3 length equals 15 residues. CDR3 DNA sequence: TGTGCCAGCAGCTTAGGTGGGCCAGGGAACTATGGCTACACCTTC. This codes for CASSLGGPGNYGYTF.

The chain recombines TRBV5-8 with TRBJ2-7; tentatively, D is TRBD1 (5 bases). The V end lost 3 bases, the J end lost 7 bases, and 14 bases lay between the germline ends. Germline loops: CDR1 SGHTS, CDR2 YDEGEE. The CDR3 consists of 13 residues. The CDR3 nucleotides are TGTGCCAGCAGCTGGGGCCCCACGGGTGAGCAGTACTTC. Protein product: CASSWGPTGEQYF.

V and J are TRBV7-9 and TRBJ1-1; D is ambiguous. The germline gives CDR1 SEHNR, CDR2 FQNEAQ (reference sequence). This CDR3 has 15 amino acids. Trimming pared 4 bases from V and 6 bases from J, leaving 18 bases between. This CDR3 is CASSSRVDVVAEAFF. CDR3 DNA sequence: TGTGCCAGCAGCTCGCGAGTCGATGTAGTGGCTGAAGCTTTCTTT. The full variable domain, its missing parts supplied by reference TRBV7-9 and TRBJ1-1, is DTGVSQNPRHKITKRGQNVTFRCDPISEHNRLYWYRQTLGQGPEFLTYFQNEAQLEKSRLLSDRFSAERPKGSFSTLEIQRTEQGDSAMYLCASSSRVDVVAEAFFGQGTRLTVV.

The chain joins TRBV4-1 to TRBJ2-3; D gene unclear. V lost 1 base, J lost 5 bases, and 10 bases lay in between. The CDR3 consists of 14 residues. Germline V lookup: CDR1 MGHRA, CDR2 YSYEKL. DNA of the CDR3: TGCGCCAGCAGCCAAGGGCCACAAGGAGATACGCAGTATTTT. Translated, it gives CASSQGPQGDTQYF.

The V gene is TRBV7-2, the J gene TRBJ1-1, with 7 bases lining up with TRBD1. Germline CDR1 and CDR2: SGHTA and FQGNSA. The CDR3 totals 14 residues. J was trimmed by 1 base and V by 6 bases; bases with no gene match: 5. The CDR3 sequence is CASRQGSANTEAFF. Written as DNA, the CDR3 is TGTGCCAGCAGACAGGGGAGCGCGAACACTGAAGCTTTCTTT.

The V and J genes are TRBV2 and TRBJ1-6; a weak D match, TRBD1 (6 bases). The CDR3 runs 17 residues. Germline lookup yields CDR1 SNHLY and CDR2 FYNNEI. Trimming shortened V by 5 bases and J by 0 bases, and 14 bases separated the two germline ends. CDR3 region: CASSKGGPSSYNSPLHF. The CDR3 nucleotides are TGTGCCAGCAGTAAGGGGGGCCCTTCCTCCTATAATTCACCCCTCCACTTT.

The rearrangement links TRBV15 to TRBJ1-1; D gene uncertain. The CDR3 length is 15 residues. V lost 0 bases and J lost 1, with 9 bases in between. CDR1 is LNHNV, CDR2 YYDKDF, per germline (reference sequence). The CDR3 region has the DNA TGTGCCACCAGCAGAGATTTGAAGTGGAACACTGAAGCTTTCTTT. Protein product: CATSRDLKWNTEAFF.

This clone showed up many times. This CDR3 is also generated by other DNA sequences in the sample. V is TRBV6-6 and J is TRBJ1-2; 8 nucleotides agree with TRBD1. Germline V CDR1 and CDR2: MNHNY, SVGAGI (reference sequence). With V trimmed by 5 bases and J by 2 bases, 1 base remained unmatched. CDR3 size: 13 residues. CDR3 amino acids: CASSRTGNYGYTF. The CDR3 DNA reads as TGTGCCAGCAGTCGGACAGGGAACTATGGCTACACCTTC.

The rearrangement joins TRBV24-1 to TRBJ1-5; D unclear. CDR1 and CDR2 from the germline V gene are KGHDR and SFDVKD. V lost 2 bases and J lost 7, with 5 bases in between. This CDR3 contains 12 residues. CDR3 amino acids: CATSDSPQPQHF. The DNA for the CDR3 is TGTGCCACCAGTGATTCCCCCCAGCCCCAGCATTTT.

The sample holds one count of this clone. The chain couples TRBV7-2 to TRBJ1-1; D possibly corresponds to TRBD1 (6 bases). Germline V CDR1 and CDR2: SGHTA, FQGNSA. Trimming stripped 3 bases from V and 4 bases from J, with 12 bases between. The CDR3 spans 14 residues. The CDR3 sequence is CASSFVRGGTEAFF. Written as DNA, the CDR3 is TGTGCCAGCAGCTTTGTCAGGGGAGGCACTGAAGCTTTCTTT.

Many counts were recorded for this clone. This chain connects TRBV27 to TRBJ1-2; TRBD1 agrees at 7 bases. J gave up 8 bases and V 3 bases, and 9 bases lay outside the gene matches. Germline CDR1 is MNHEY and CDR2 is SMNVEV (reference sequence). This CDR3 spans 14 amino acids. The CDR3 loop is CASSLTGTFKGYTF. The CDR3 DNA is TGTGCCAGCAGTTTGACAGGGACCTTTAAAGGCTACACCTTC.